Sequencing of this TCR beta chain was carried out in a study of CD8+CD57+ T cells in acquired aplastic anemia. Study context: Sorted cells (CD4+ and CD8+) yielded DNA amounts that averaged about 3.1 ug. The study, taken as a whole, reports: The CD8+ Simpson's diversity of patients and controls was not significantly different. A set of some 28 CD8+ CDR3 sequences was shared between patients and controls, and these sequences appeared highly expressed in patients.

A word on this clonotype: The antigen is not known.

TCR beta VDJ combinations and CDR3 sequences were profiled from genomic DNA. TCRdb ran MiXCR on the reads and lists one entry per CDR3 protein. Of 150,000 or so distinct CDR3 sequences in the sample, about half are singletons; the top ten hold 3.2%. CDR1 and CDR2 (germline): LNHDA, SQIVND (reference sequence). The CDR3 covers 14 residues. V was clipped by 6 bases and J by 9 bases; unmatched bases: 7. Sequenced patients had shown CD8+CD57+ cell expansion by flow cytometry. Patients were untreated when blood was sampled. The receptor comes from a human donor with aplastic anemia. Sequenced sample: sorted CD4+, CD8+, or CD8+CD57+ T cells (not recorded which) from PBMCs. This chain links TRBV19 with TRBJ1-6; TRBD1 matches at 8 bases. CDR3 DNA: TGTGCCAGTAGCTCAGGGGGCGCGGGTTCACCCCTCCACTTT. It encodes CASSSGGAGSPLHF.